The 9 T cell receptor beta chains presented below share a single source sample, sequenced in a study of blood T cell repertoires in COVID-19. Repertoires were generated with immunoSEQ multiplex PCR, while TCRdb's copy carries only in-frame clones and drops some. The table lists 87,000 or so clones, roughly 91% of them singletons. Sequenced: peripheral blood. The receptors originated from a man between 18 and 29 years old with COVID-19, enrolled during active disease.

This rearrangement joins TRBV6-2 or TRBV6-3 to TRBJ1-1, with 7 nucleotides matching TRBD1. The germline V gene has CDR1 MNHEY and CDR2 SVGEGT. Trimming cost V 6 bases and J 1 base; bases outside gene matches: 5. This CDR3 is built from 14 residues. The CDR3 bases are TGTGCCAGCAGCCCGGACAGGACGAACACTGAAGCTTTCTTT. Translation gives CASSPDRTNTEAFF.

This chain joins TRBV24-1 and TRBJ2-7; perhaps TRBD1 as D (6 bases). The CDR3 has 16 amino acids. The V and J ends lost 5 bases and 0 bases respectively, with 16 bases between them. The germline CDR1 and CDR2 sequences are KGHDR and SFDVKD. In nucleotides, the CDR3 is TGTGCCACCAGTGGGCCAGGGGAGTCCAGCTCCTACGAGCAGTACTTC. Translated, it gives CATSGPGESSSYEQYF.

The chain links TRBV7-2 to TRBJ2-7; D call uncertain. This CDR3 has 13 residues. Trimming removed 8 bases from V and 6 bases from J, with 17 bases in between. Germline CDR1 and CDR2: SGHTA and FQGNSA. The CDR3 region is CASGFAVPGEQYF. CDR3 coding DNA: TGTGCCAGCGGGTTTGCCGTTCCAGGCGAGCAGTACTTC.

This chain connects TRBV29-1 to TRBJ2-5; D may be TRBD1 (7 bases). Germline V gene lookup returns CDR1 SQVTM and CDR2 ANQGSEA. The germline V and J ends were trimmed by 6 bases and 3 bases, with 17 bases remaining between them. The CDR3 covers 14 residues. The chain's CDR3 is CSVEGAGIKETQYF. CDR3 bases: TGCAGCGTGGAGGGGGCCGGTATTAAAGAGACCCAGTACTTC.

The CDR3 nucleotides are TGTGCCAGCAGAGCCGGGATCGTGTCTCGGGAGCAGTACTTC. Protein sequence: CASRAGIVSREQYF. The genes are TRBV7-6 and TRBJ2-7, with D possibly matching TRBD2 (5 bases). Germline V gene sequence: CDR1 SGHVS, CDR2 FNYEAQ. Trimming pared 6 bases from V and 7 bases from J, leaving 19 bases between. There are 14 residues in the CDR3.

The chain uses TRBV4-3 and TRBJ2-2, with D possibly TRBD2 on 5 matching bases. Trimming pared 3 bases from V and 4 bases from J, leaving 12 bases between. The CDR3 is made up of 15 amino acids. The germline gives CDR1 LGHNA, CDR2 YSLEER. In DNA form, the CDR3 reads TGCGCCAGCAGCCAGGTTACGGACTCCACCGGGGAGCTGTTTTTT. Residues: CASSQVTDSTGELFF.

The CDR3 sequence: CASSGLSSGNTIYF. CDR3 in DNA: TGTGCCAGCAGCGGACTCAGCTCTGGAAACACCATATATTTT. The V call is TRBV9, the J call TRBJ1-3; D gene uncertain. V was shortened by 3 bases and J by 0 bases, with 7 bases between the two germline ends. The CDR3 is 14 residues long. Looked up from germline, CDR1 is SGDLS and CDR2 is YYNGEE.

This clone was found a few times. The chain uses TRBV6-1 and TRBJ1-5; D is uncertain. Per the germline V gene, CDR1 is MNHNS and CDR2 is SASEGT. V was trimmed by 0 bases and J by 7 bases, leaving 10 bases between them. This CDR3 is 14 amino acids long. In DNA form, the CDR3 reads TGTGCCAGCAGTGAAGCGCTCGCTAGACAGCCCCAGCATTTT. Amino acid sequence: CASSEALARQPQHF.

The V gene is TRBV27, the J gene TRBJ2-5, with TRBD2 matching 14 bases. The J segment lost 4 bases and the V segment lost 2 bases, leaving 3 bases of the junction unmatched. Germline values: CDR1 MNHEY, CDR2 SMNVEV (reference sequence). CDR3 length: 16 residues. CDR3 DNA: TGTGCCAGCAGTTTAGGACTAGCGGGAGGTGGAGAGACCCAGTACTTC. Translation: CASSLGLAGGGETQYF.